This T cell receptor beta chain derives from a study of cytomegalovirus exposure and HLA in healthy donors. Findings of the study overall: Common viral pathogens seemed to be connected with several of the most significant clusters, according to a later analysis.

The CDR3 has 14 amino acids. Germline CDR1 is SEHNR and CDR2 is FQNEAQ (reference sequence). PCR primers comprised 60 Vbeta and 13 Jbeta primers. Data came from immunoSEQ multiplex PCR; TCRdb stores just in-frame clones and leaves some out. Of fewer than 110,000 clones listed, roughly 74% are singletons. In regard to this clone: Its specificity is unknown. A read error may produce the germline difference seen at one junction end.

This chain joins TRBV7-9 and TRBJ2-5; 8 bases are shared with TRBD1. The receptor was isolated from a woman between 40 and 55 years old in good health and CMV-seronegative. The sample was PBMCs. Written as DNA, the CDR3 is TGTGCCAGCAGCCTCGGACAGGGCCAAGGGACCCAGTACTTC. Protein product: CASSLGQGQGTQYF.